The 29 T cell receptor beta chains presented below share a single source sample, sequenced in a study of vaccination and CD4 T cells after COVID-19. Once obtained from cultured CD4+ T cells, the DNA was sequenced using the Oncomine TCR Beta short-read assay. TCRdb re-derived calls from the PCR reads in MiXCR, one entry per CDR3 protein. Of 15,000 to 20,000 distinct CDR3 sequences in the sample, roughly 45% were seen once. Stated treatment: roughly nine-day PBMC culture with coronavirus spike peptide pools or control peptides (ViraFEST assay). No antigen has been identified for these receptors. Specimen: CD4+ T cells from blood, cultured in vitro, collected before SARS-CoV-2 vaccination. Source of these receptors: a human donor who had recovered from COVID-19.

This clonotype has only one observation. The J gene is TRBJ1-5, the V gene TRBV6-5, with 10 bases identical to TRBD1. This CDR3 spans 15 amino acids. Germline-derived CDR1 and CDR2 are MNHEY and SVGAGI. V lost 2 bases to trimming and J lost 6 bases; unmatched junction nucleotides: 4. The CDR3 reads CASSYPGQGSQPQHF. DNA of the CDR3: TGTGCCAGCAGTTACCCGGGACAGGGGAGTCAGCCCCAGCATTTT.

This clonotype was picked up a small number of times. The chain links TRBV20-1 to TRBJ2-7; D might be TRBD2 (6 bases). Germline loops: CDR1 DFQATT, CDR2 SNEGSKA (reference sequence). The CDR3 runs to 13 residues. The V end lost 5 bases, the J end lost 1 base, and 12 bases lay between the germline ends. CDR3 sequence reads: CSASGLQSYEQYF. In nucleotides, the CDR3 is TGCAGTGCTTCGGGACTTCAGTCCTACGAGCAGTACTTC.

The chain couples TRBV7-3 to TRBJ1-1; 9 positions match TRBD1. Losses at the gene ends were 3 bases for V and 4 bases for J; bases not matched to a gene: 3. The CDR3 is 14 residues long. In germline, CDR1 is SGHTA, CDR2 FQGTGA. The CDR3 DNA reads TGTGCCAGCAGCTTCGGGACAGGGACCACTGAAGCTTTCTTT. Residues: CASSFGTGTTEAFF.

The rearrangement joins TRBV12-3 or TRBV12-4 to TRBJ1-5; 7 bases are shared with TRBD1. The CDR3 sequence is 13 residues long. The J segment lost 7 bases and the V segment lost 6 bases, leaving 6 bases of the junction unmatched. The CDR3 sequence is CASSQTGNQPQHF. CDR3 bases: TGTGCCAGCAGCCAGACAGGGAACCAGCCCCAGCATTTT.

The chain uses TRBV6-4 and TRBJ2-7; tentative D call: TRBD2 (6 bases). Germline lookup yields CDR1 MRHNA and CDR2 SNTAGT. The CDR3 spans 11 residues. Trimming removed 3 bases from V and 7 bases from J, with 7 bases in between. CDR3 sequence (DNA): TGTGCCAGCAGTGATGGGAGGGAGCAGTACTTC. Its protein is CASSDGREQYF.

The chain combines TRBV6-1 with TRBJ2-4, with D tentatively TRBD2 (5 bases). The V end lost 4 bases, the J end lost 1 base, and 5 bases lay between the germline ends. The CDR3 length is 13 residues. Germline values: CDR1 MNHNS, CDR2 SASEGT. As DNA, the CDR3 is TGTGCCAGCAGTGGGGAGGCCAAAAACATTCAGTACTTC. Translating gives CASSGEAKNIQYF.

This clonotype was detected a few times. V usage is TRBV15 and J usage is TRBJ2-1, with 13 nucleotides matching TRBD2. The CDR3 is 16 amino acids. The germline V gene encodes CDR1 LNHNV and CDR2 YYDKDF (reference sequence). Losses at the gene ends were 6 bases for V and 8 bases for J; bases not matched to a gene: 10. CDR3 DNA: TGTGCCACCAGTCGGGCTACTAGCGGGAGGGACGATGAGCAGTTCTTC. Its protein is CATSRATSGRDDEQFF.

This sequence joins TRBV2 and TRBJ1-2, with TRBD1 as a possible D gene (6 bases). The CDR3 loop spans 15 amino acids. CDR1 and CDR2 (germline): SNHLY, FYNNEI. Between the trimmed V and J ends, which lost 5 bases and 5 bases, there was a span of 18 bases. CDR3 DNA sequence: TGTGCCAGCAGTACCGAACAGGGTACTCAGTATGGCTACACCTTC. Amino acids: CASSTEQGTQYGYTF. Together with reference TRBV2 and TRBJ1-2, the CDR3 gives the full variable domain: EPEVTQTPSHQVTQMGQEVILRCVPISNHLYFYWYRQILGQKVEFLVSFYNNEISEKSEIFDDQFSVERPDGSNFTLKIRSTKLEDSAMYFCASSTEQGTQYGYTFGSGTRLTVV.

This chain joins TRBV7-2 and TRBJ1-2; tentative D call: TRBD1 (5 bases). Germline lookup yields CDR1 SGHTA and CDR2 FQGNSA. V was pared by 1 base and J by 2 bases, with 17 bases between. The CDR3 is made up of 17 amino acids. The CDR3 sequence: CASSLDTRPRANYGYTF. DNA of the CDR3: TGTGCCAGCAGCTTAGATACGCGGCCCAGGGCCAACTATGGCTACACCTTC. Full variable domain (outside the CDR3, taken from reference TRBV7-2 and TRBJ1-2): GAGVSQSPSNKVTEKGKDVELRCDPISGHTALYWYRQSLGQGLEFLIYFQGNSAPDKSGLPSDRFSAERTGGSVSTLTIQRTQQEDSAVYLCASSLDTRPRANYGYTFGSGTRLTVV.

This sequence joins TRBV2 and TRBJ1-6; the match to TRBD1 covers 9 bases. The CDR3 sequence is 15 residues long. The V and J ends lost 3 bases and 5 bases, in that order; junction bases with no gene match: 2. From germline, CDR1 is SNHLY and CDR2 FYNNEI. In DNA, the CDR3 is TGTGCCAGCAGTGAGGGGACAGGGCATAATTCACCCCTCCACTTT. It codes for CASSEGTGHNSPLHF.

In this sample, this clonotype is hyperexpanded. This rearrangement joins TRBV2 to TRBJ1-5; D gene unclear. CDR3 size: 15 residues. Germline-derived CDR1 and CDR2 are SNHLY and FYNNEI. V was shortened by 4 bases and J by 4 bases, with 14 bases between the two germline ends. CDR3 DNA sequence: TGTGCCAGCAGTGCGGCAGTCAGTGGGAATCAGCCCCAGCATTTT. This sequence encodes CASSAAVSGNQPQHF.

The V call is TRBV7-2, the J call TRBJ1-2; 9 bases map to TRBD1. V was clipped by 2 bases and J by 1 base; unmatched bases: 5. CDR3 length: 16 amino acids. Germline loops: CDR1 SGHTA, CDR2 FQGNSA. The CDR3 DNA reads TGTGCCAGCAGCTTATCGGGACAGGGCATTAACTATGGCTACACCTTC. Its translation: CASSLSGQGINYGYTF.

This clonotype was counted only a few times. The chain uses TRBV7-3 and TRBJ2-2; D not certain. The CDR3 sequence is 15 residues long. Germline lookup yields CDR1 SGHTA and CDR2 FQGTGA. V dropped 1 base and J dropped 2 bases, with 8 bases sitting between them. In DNA, the CDR3 is TGTGCCAGCAGCTTAAACCAGGCCAACACCGGGGAGCTGTTTTTT. Its protein product is CASSLNQANTGELFF.

Details on this clonotype: A junction end diverges from the germline sequence, so it may reflect a read error. The gene calls are TRBV11-3 and TRBJ2-5, with 8 nucleotides matching TRBD2. This CDR3 contains 15 residues. The germline gives CDR1 SGHNT, CDR2 YENEEA. The chain's CDR3 is CASSQVGGGQETLYF. CDR3 DNA: TGTGCCAGCAGCCAAGTCGGGGGGGGCCAAGAGACCCTGTACTTC.

This clonotype was seen once. The chain recombines TRBV7-8 with TRBJ1-4; 9 nucleotides match TRBD1. The CDR3 is 15 amino acids. Germline V gene data show CDR1 as SGHVS and CDR2 as FQNEAQ. Unmatched junction bases numbered 4, after V lost 1 base and J lost 7 bases. CDR3 DNA sequence: TGTGCCAGCAGCTTAGTTGGGACAGGGACTGAAAAACTGTTTTTT. It specifies CASSLVGTGTEKLFF.

The rearrangement joins TRBV20-1 to TRBJ2-3; unclear D gene. Germline V lookup: CDR1 DFQATT, CDR2 SNEGSKA (reference sequence). The CDR3 loop spans 12 amino acids. V was shortened by 5 bases and J by 4 bases, with 10 bases between the two germline ends. CDR3: CSARPGPDTQYF. The CDR3 nucleotides are TGCAGTGCTCGTCCCGGGCCAGATACGCAGTATTTT.

This chain links TRBV30 with TRBJ2-6; D remains unclear. The CDR3 runs 12 residues. V lost 5 bases to trimming and J lost 5 bases, with 7 bases between them. The germline CDR1 and CDR2 sequences are GTSNPN and SVGIG (reference sequence). Written as DNA, the CDR3 is TGTGCCTGGGGACGGAGGGCCAACGTCCTGACTTTC. The encoded protein is CAWGRRANVLTF.

This clonotype was counted only a few times. The chain has TRBV12-3 or TRBV12-4 and TRBJ2-5; unclear D gene. Trimming left V 7 bases short and J 0 bases short, with 6 bases between. The CDR3 has 12 residues. The CDR3 spells CASNGDQETQYF. The CDR3 DNA reads as TGTGCCAGCAATGGGGACCAAGAGACCCAGTACTTC.

The gene calls are TRBV9 and TRBJ1-1, with D maybe TRBD1 (6 bases). Trimming pared 1 base from V and 4 bases from J, leaving 8 bases between. This CDR3 contains 13 residues. Germline V gene data show CDR1 as SGDLS and CDR2 as YYNGEE. CDR3 in DNA: TGTGCCAGCAGCGTACGCAGGGGCACTGAAGCTTTCTTT. Translated: CASSVRRGTEAFF.

The rearrangement joins TRBV7-6 to TRBJ2-6; 7 nucleotides align to TRBD2. V was clipped by 4 bases and J by 3 bases; unmatched bases: 9. Germline V lookup: CDR1 SGHVS, CDR2 FNYEAQ. The CDR3 is 17 amino acids. The CDR3 DNA sequence: TGTGCCAGCAGCTCCCCCAGACTAGCAGGTGGGGCCAACGTCCTGACTTTC. As protein: CASSSPRLAGGANVLTF.

J is TRBJ2-5 and V is TRBV7-2; D might be TRBD2 (5 bases). Looked up from germline, CDR1 is SGHTA and CDR2 is FQGNSA. The length of the CDR3 is 15 residues. Between the trimmed V and J ends, which lost 5 bases and 5 bases, there was a span of 18 bases. This chain's CDR3 is CASSLDGGYGETQYF. Here the CDR3 DNA reads TGTGCCAGCAGCCTGGACGGAGGCTATGGGGAGACCCAGTACTTC.

The chain uses TRBV7-6 and TRBJ2-1; D might be TRBD2 (6 bases). CDR3 length: 14 residues. V was cut by 5 bases and J by 2 bases, with 10 bases left in between. The germline V gene encodes CDR1 SGHVS and CDR2 FNYEAQ. CDR3 loop: CASSTSGPYNEQFF. The DNA of the CDR3 is TGTGCCAGCAGCACCAGCGGGCCCTACAATGAGCAGTTCTTC.

The genes are TRBV20-1 and TRBJ2-5, with TRBD2 matching 12 bases. Germline CDR1 reads DFQATT; CDR2 reads SNEGSKA (reference sequence). After removal of 0 bases from V and 6 bases from J, the junction contained 5 bases not matched to a gene. This CDR3 is 15 amino acids long. The CDR3 sequence: CSARETSGRMKTQYF. The DNA of the CDR3 is TGCAGTGCTAGAGAGACTAGCGGGAGAATGAAGACCCAGTACTTC.

This clonotype was recorded a few times. The CDR3 loop reads CASSETGGIGGYTF. The CDR3 DNA reads TGTGCCAGTAGCGAAACAGGGGGAATCGGCGGCTACACCTTC. The chain carries TRBV19 and TRBJ1-2; TRBD1 matches at 8 bases. Germline loops: CDR1 LNHDA, CDR2 SQIVND (reference sequence). There are 14 residues in the CDR3. The V and J ends lost 6 bases and 8 bases, in that order; junction bases with no gene match: 11. Drawing the rest from reference TRBV19 and TRBJ1-2, the complete variable domain is DGGITQSPKYLFRKEGQNVTLSCEQNLNHDAMYWYRQDPGQGLRLIYYSQIVNDFQKGDIAEGYSVSREKKESFPLTVTSAQKNPTAFYLCASSETGGIGGYTFGSGTRLTVV.

There are a few counts of this clonotype. The CDR3 spells CASSPPDGTGELFF. In DNA, the CDR3 is TGTGCCAGCAGTCCGCCCGACGGCACCGGGGAGCTGTTTTTT. The chain carries TRBV28 and TRBJ2-2; no firm D call. Germline-derived CDR1 and CDR2 are MDHEN and SYDVKM. With 5 bases removed from V and 4 bases from J, the gap between germline ends came to 11 bases. CDR3 length equals 14 residues.

This clonotype has more than one count but fewer than ten. The CDR3 spells CASSSQTGAYGYTF. CDR3 coding DNA: TGTGCCAGCAGTTCCCAGACAGGGGCCTATGGCTACACCTTC. V gene TRBV12-3 or TRBV12-4 combines with J gene TRBJ1-2; 8 nucleotides align to TRBD1. Unmatched junction bases numbered 5, after V lost 4 bases and J lost 4 bases. The CDR3 has 14 residues.

A few counts support this clonotype. The chain recombines TRBV7-9 with TRBJ2-5; 10 bases line up with TRBD2. The CDR3 consists of 16 residues. J was trimmed by 4 bases and V by 5 bases; bases with no gene match: 10. From germline, CDR1 is SEHNR and CDR2 FQNEAQ (reference sequence). Here the CDR3 reads CASSPRASGGLETQYF. The DNA of the CDR3 is TGTGCCAGCAGCCCCAGGGCTAGCGGGGGTTTAGAGACCCAGTACTTC.

The chain combines TRBV7-2 with TRBJ1-2; 11 nucleotides agree with TRBD1. Trimming removed 5 bases from V and 5 bases from J; junction bases left unmatched: 4. This CDR3 has 14 residues. Germline loops: CDR1 SGHTA, CDR2 FQGNSA. CDR3 amino acids: CASSTGQGEYGYTF. The CDR3 nucleotides read TGTGCCAGCAGCACGGGACAGGGGGAATATGGCTACACCTTC.

This clonotype was picked up a small number of times. V usage is TRBV7-8 and J usage is TRBJ1-2, with D perhaps TRBD1 (5 bases). The CDR3 is made up of 21 amino acids. Trimming took off 4 bases at V and 1 base at J, with 31 bases between the two ends. Germline CDR1 SGHVS, CDR2 FQNEAQ. The CDR3 DNA is TGTGCCAGCAGCTCCCGACTAACGGCCATTGCCCCGGGACGGAGTAACTATGGCTACACCTTC. Its protein product is CASSSRLTAIAPGRSNYGYTF.